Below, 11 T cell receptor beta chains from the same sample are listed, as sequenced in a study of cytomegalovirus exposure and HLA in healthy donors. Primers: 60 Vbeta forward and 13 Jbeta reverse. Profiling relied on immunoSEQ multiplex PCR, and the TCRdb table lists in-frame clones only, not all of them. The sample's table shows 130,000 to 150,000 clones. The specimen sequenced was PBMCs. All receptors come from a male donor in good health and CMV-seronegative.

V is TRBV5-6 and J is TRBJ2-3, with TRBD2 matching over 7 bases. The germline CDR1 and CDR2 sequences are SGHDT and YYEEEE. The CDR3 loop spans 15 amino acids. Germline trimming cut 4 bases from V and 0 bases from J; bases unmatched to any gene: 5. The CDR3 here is CASSVLAASTDTQYF. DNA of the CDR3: TGTGCCAGCAGCGTGCTAGCGGCAAGCACAGATACGCAGTATTTT.

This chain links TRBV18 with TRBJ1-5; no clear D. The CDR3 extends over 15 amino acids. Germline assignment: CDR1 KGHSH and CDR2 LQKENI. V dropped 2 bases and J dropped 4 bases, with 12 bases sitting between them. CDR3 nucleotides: TGTGCCAGCTCACCAGCTCTAGAGGGTAATCAGCCCCAGCATTTT. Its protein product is CASSPALEGNQPQHF.

For the CDR3, the DNA is TGCAGTGCGCGCGGAGTTACGCAGTATTTT. As protein: CSARGVTQYF. The rearrangement joins TRBV20-1 to TRBJ2-3; D remains ambiguous. This CDR3 spans 10 amino acids. Trimming left V 6 bases short and J 8 bases short, with 9 bases between. Germline CDR1 DFQATT, CDR2 SNEGSKA (reference sequence).

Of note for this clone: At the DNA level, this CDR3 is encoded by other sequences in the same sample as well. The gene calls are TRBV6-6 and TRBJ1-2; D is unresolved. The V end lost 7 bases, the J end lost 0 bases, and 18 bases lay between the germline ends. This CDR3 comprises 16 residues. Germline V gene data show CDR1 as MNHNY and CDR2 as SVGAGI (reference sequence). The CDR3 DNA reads TGTGCCAGCACCCCGCTGCAGGCCGAGACTAACTATGGCTACACCTTC. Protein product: CASTPLQAETNYGYTF.

In DNA form, the CDR3 reads TGTGCCAGCTCACCCGGGACTAGTAGTTACGAGCAGTACTTC. Translated, it gives CASSPGTSSYEQYF. The chain combines TRBV18 with TRBJ2-7; the match to TRBD2 covers 8 bases. After removal of 3 bases from V and 4 bases from J, the junction contained 5 bases not matched to a gene. This CDR3 spans 14 amino acids. Germline assignment: CDR1 KGHSH and CDR2 LQKENI.

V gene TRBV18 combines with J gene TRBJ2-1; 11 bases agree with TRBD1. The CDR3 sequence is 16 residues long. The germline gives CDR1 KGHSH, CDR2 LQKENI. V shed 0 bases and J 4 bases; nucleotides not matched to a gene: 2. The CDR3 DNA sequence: TGTGCCAGCTCACCACCGGACAGGGGGCCTTACAATGAGCAGTTCTTC. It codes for CASSPPDRGPYNEQFF.

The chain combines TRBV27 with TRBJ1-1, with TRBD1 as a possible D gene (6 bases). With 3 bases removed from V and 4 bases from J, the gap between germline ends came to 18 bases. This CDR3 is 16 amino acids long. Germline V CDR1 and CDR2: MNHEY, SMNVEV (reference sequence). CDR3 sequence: CASSFASLRGSTEAFF. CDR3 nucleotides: TGTGCCAGCAGTTTCGCCAGCCTAAGGGGGAGCACTGAAGCTTTCTTT.

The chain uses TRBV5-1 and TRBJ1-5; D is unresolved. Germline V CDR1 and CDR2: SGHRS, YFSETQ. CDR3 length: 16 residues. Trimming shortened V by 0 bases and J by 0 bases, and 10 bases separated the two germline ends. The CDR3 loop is CASSLEGSNSNQPQHF. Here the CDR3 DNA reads TGCGCCAGCAGCTTGGAAGGGAGCAATAGCAATCAGCCCCAGCATTTT. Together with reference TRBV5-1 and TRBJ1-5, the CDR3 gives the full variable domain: KAGVTQTPRYLIKTRGQQVTLSCSPISGHRSVSWYQQTPGQGLQFLFEYFSETQRNKGNFPGRFSGRQFSNSRSEMNVSTLELGDSALYLCASSLEGSNSNQPQHFGDGTRLSIL.

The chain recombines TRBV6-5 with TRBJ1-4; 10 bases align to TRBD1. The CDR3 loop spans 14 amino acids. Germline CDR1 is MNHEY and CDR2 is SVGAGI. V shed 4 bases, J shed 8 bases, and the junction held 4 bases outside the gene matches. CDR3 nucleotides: TGTGCCAGCAGTTTGACAGGGGGCAGGGAAAAACTGTTTTTT. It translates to CASSLTGGREKLFF.

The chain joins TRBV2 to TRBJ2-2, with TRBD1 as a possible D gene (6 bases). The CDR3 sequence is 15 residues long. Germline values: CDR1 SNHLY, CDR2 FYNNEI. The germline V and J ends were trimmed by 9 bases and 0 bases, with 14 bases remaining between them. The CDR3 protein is CASQVGDTNTGELFF. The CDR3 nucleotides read TGTGCCAGTCAGGTGGGGGACACGAACACCGGGGAGCTGTTTTTT.

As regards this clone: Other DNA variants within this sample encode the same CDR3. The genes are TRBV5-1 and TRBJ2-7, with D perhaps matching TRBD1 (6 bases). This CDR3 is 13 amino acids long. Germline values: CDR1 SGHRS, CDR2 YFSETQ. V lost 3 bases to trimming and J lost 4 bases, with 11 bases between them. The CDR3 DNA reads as TGCGCCAGCAGCTCGGGCAGGGGATACGAGCAGTACTTC. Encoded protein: CASSSGRGYEQYF.